This T cell receptor (beta chain) was recorded in a study of beta chain features in type 1 diabetes. Notes on the study in general: The study notes PCR might favor shorter templates equally in patients and controls. In every one of the four CD4+ subsets, TCRB CDR3s were moderately but significantly shorter in Type 1 diabetes patients.

TCRB transcripts that were expressed got sequenced, as all of the isolated RNA had been reverse transcribed. Assay used: immunoSEQ multiplex PCR; TCRdb lists only in-frame clones, some missing. The table records a few hundred thousand clones, approximately 16% of them present only once. Details on this clone: Its antigen is unidentified.

The sequenced sample consisted of naive CD4+ T cells from blood. The TCR comes from a man in his thirties or forties with type 1 diabetes.

The CDR3, as DNA: TGCAGCGCAACGGTTGGCACAGATACGCAGTATTTT. It translates to CSATVGTDTQYF. The chain is built from TRBV29-1 and TRBJ2-3; no clear D. V dropped 7 bases and J dropped 1 base, with 9 bases sitting between them. There are 12 residues in the CDR3. The germline gives CDR1 SQVTM, CDR2 ANQGSEA.